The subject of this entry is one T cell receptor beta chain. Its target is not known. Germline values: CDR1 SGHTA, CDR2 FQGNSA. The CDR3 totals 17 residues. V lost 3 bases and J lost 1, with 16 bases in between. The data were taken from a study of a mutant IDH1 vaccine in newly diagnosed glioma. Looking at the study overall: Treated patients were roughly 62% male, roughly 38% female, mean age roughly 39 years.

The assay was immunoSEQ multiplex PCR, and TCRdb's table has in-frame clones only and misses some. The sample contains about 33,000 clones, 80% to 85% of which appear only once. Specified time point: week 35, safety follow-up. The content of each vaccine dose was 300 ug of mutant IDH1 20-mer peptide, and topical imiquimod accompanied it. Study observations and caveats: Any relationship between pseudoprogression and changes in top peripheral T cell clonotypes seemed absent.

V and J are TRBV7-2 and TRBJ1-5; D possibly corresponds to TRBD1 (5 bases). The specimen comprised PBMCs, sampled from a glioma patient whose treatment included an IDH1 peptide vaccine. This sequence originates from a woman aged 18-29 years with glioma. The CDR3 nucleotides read TGTGCCAGCAGCTTGACGGGGCCGGTAGCGAGCAATCAGCCCCAGCATTTT. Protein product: CASSLTGPVASNQPQHF.